The next 7 T cell receptor beta chains were all read from a single sample in a study of blood T cell repertoires in COVID-19. This table comes from immunoSEQ multiplex PCR, and its TCRdb copy is limited to in-frame clones, with some not included. The table records 120,000 or so clones, approximately 80% of them present only once. The sample was peripheral blood. These receptors were obtained from a man aged 40-49 years with active or convalescent COVID-19.

This CDR3 is CASSLAGRAYEQYF. CDR3 DNA: TGTGCCAGCAGTTTGGCAGGGAGGGCCTACGAGCAGTACTTC. J is TRBJ2-7 and V is TRBV28, with 7 bases aligning to TRBD2. There are 14 residues in the CDR3. Germline assignment: CDR1 MDHEN and CDR2 SYDVKM. V lost 3 bases, J lost 2 bases, and 4 bases stayed unmatched.

In this sample, this clone turned up a few times. V usage is TRBV6-1 and J usage is TRBJ1-2, with a possible D match to TRBD1 (5 bases). Per germline, CDR1 MNHNS and CDR2 SASEGT. The V end was cut by 1 base, the J end by 8 bases, with 11 bases between. The length of the CDR3 is 13 residues. CDR3 DNA: TGTGCCAGCAGTGAAGGCGGGCGGGACGGCTACACCTTC. It yields the protein CASSEGGRDGYTF.

Only one count was recorded for this clone. This chain links TRBV24-1 with TRBJ2-3, with D unresolved. This CDR3 spans 12 amino acids. Germline V lookup: CDR1 KGHDR, CDR2 SFDVKD. Trimming pared 1 base from V and 6 bases from J, leaving 4 bases between. CDR3 nucleotides: TGTGCCACCAGTGATTTCTACGATACGCAGTATTTT. It translates to CATSDFYDTQYF.

The chain carries TRBV20-1 and TRBJ1-5; D not certain. This CDR3 is 15 amino acids long. V lost 3 bases and J 2 bases, leaving 14 bases between the germline ends. Germline assignment: CDR1 DFQATT and CDR2 SNEGSKA (reference sequence). The CDR3 here is CSASLAGSGNQPQHF. CDR3 in DNA: TGCAGTGCTAGTCTGGCGGGGAGTGGCAATCAGCCCCAGCATTTT.

The chain is built from TRBV7-2 and TRBJ1-4; 8 nucleotides match TRBD1. CDR1 and CDR2 from the germline V gene are SGHTA and FQGNSA. Unmatched junction bases numbered 8, after V lost 5 bases and J lost 6 bases. The CDR3 runs 15 residues. The CDR3 bases are TGTGCCAGCAGCACCCAGGGGGCGCGGGATGAAAAACTGTTTTTT. Residues: CASSTQGARDEKLFF. Full variable domain (rest looked up from reference TRBV7-2 and TRBJ1-4): GAGVSQSPSNKVTEKGKDVELRCDPISGHTALYWYRQSLGQGLEFLIYFQGNSAPDKSGLPSDRFSAERTGGSVSTLTIQRTQQEDSAVYLCASSTQGARDEKLFFGSGTQLSVL.

This chain joins TRBV5-1 and TRBJ2-5; D might be TRBD1 (5 bases). The CDR3 consists of 12 residues. CDR1 is SGHRS, CDR2 YFSETQ, per germline. The germline V and J ends were trimmed by 4 bases and 5 bases, with 9 bases remaining between them. In DNA form, the CDR3 reads TGCGCCAGCAGCCCAGGGTTGGAGACCCAGTACTTC. This translates into CASSPGLETQYF.

The chain has TRBV6-6 and TRBJ1-2, with 7 positions matching TRBD1. This CDR3 is 14 amino acids long. Germline V gene data show CDR1 as MNHNY and CDR2 as SVGAGI (reference sequence). The V and J ends lost 5 bases and 1 base, in that order; junction bases with no gene match: 4. CDR3 sequence reads: CASSPGTVNYGYTF. The CDR3 nucleotides are TGTGCCAGCAGTCCCGGGACAGTTAACTATGGCTACACCTTC.